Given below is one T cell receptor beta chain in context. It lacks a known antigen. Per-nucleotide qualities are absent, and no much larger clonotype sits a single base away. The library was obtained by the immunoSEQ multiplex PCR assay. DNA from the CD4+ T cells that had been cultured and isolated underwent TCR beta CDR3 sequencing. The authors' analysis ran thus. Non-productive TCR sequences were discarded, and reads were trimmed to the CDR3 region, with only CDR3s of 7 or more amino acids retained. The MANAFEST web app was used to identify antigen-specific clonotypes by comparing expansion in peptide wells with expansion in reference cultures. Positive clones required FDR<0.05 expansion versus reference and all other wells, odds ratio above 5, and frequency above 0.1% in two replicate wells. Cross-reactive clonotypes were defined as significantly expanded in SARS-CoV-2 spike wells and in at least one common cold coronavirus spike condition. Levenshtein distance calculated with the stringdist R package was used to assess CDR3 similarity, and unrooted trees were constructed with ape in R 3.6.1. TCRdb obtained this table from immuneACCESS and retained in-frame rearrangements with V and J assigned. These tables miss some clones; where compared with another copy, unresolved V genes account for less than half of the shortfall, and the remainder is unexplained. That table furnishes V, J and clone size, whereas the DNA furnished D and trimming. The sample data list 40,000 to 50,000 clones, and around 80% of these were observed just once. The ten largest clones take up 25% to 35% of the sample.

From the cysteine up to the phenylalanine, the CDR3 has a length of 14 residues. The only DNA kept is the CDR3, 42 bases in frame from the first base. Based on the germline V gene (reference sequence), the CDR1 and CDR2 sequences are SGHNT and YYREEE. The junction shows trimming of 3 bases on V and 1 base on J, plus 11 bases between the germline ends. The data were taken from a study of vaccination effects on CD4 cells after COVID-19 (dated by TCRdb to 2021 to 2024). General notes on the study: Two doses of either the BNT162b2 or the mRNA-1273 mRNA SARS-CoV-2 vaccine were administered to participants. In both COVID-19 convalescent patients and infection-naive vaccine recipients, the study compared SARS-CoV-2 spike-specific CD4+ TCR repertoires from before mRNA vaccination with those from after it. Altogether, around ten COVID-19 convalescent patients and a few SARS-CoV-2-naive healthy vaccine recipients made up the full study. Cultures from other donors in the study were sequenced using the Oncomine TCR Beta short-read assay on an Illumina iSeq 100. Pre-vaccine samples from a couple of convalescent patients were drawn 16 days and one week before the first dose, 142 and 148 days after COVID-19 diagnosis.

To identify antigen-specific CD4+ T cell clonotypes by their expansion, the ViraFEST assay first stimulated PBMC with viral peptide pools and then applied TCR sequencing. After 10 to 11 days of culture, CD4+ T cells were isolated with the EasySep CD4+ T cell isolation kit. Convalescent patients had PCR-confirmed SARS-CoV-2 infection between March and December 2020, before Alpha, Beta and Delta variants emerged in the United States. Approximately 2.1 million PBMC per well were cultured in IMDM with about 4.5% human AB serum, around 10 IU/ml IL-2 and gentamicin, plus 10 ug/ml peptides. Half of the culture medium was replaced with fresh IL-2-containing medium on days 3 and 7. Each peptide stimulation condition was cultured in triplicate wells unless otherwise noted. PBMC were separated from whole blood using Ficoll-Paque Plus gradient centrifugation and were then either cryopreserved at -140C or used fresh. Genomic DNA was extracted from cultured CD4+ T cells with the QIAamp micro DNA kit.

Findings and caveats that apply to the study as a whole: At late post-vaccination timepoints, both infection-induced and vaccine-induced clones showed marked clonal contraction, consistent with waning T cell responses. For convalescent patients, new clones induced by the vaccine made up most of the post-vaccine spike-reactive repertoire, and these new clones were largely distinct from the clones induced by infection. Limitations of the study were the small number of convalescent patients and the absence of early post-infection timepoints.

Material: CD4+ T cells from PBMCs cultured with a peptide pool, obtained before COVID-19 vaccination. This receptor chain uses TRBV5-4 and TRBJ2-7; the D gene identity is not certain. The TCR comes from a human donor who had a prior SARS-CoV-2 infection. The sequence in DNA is TGTGCCAGCAGCTACTCCCTGGGGTCCTACGAGCAGTACTTC. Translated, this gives CASSYSLGSYEQYF.